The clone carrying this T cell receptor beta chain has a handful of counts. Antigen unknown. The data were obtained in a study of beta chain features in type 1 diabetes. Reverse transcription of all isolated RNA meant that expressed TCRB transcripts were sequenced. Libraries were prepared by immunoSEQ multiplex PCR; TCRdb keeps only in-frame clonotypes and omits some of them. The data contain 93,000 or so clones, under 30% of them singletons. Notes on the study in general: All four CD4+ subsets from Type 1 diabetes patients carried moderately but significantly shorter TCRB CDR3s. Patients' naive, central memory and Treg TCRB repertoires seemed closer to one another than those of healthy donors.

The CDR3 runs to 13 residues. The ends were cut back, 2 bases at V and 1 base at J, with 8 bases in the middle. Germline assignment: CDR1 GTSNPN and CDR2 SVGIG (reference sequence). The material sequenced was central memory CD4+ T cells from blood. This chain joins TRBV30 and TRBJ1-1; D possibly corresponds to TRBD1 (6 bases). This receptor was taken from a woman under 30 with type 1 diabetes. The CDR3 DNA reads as TGTGCCTGGAGTAGGGACAAGAACACTGAAGCTTTCTTT. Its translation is CAWSRDKNTEAFF. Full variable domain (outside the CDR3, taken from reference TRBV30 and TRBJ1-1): SQTIHQWPATLVQPVGSPLSLECTVEGTSNPNLYWYRQAAGRGLQLLFYSVGIGQISSEVPQNLSASRPQDRQFILSSKKLLLSDSGFYLCAWSRDKNTEAFFGQGTRLTVV.